This T cell receptor beta chain was captured by sequencing in a study of blood T cell repertoires in COVID-19. This CDR3 region has 14 residues. Germline CDR1 reads SGHRS; CDR2 reads YFSETQ. Losses at the gene ends were 4 bases for V and 3 bases for J; bases not matched to a gene: 4. Only in-frame clones appear in the TCRdb table, and some are missing; sequencing was by immunoSEQ multiplex PCR. Here the sample spans about 400,000 clones, 85% to 90% being singletons. This clone was found a few times. The sequence was collected from a young woman who had recovered from COVID-19. The sequenced sample was PBMCs or T cells enriched from blood (not recorded which). The chain is built from TRBV5-1 and TRBJ2-7, with 10 bases identical to TRBD1. CDR3 bases: TGCGCCAGCAGCCCCGGGGACAGGGGCTACGAGCAGTACTTC. Its protein product is CASSPGDRGYEQYF.